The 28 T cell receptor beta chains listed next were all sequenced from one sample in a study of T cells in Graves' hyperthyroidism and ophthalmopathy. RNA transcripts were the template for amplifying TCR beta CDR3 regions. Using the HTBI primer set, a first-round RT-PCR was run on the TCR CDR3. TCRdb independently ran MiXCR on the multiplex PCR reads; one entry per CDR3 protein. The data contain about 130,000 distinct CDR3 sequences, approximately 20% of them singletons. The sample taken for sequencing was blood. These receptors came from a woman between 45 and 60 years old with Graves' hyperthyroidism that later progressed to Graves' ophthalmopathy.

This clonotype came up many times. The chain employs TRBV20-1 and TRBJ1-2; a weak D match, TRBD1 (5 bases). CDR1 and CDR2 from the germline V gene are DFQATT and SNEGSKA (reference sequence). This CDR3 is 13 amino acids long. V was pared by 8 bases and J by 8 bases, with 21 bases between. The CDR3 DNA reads TGCAGTACCGGAGGGGAGGGCACGCGGGGCTACACCTTC. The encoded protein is CSTGGEGTRGYTF.

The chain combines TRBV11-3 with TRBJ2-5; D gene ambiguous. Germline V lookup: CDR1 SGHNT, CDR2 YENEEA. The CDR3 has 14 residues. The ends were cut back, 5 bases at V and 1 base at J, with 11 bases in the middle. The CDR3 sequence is CASSPEPTQETQYF. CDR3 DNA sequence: TGTGCCAGCAGCCCAGAACCCACCCAAGAGACCCAGTACTTC.

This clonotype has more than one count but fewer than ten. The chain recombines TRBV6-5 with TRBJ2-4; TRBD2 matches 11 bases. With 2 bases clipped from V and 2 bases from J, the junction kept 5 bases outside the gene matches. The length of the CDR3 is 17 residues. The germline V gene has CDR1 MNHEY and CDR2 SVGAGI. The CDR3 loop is CASSYRTSGSTKNIQYF. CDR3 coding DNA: TGTGCCAGCAGTTACCGAACTAGCGGGAGTACCAAAAACATTCAGTACTTC.

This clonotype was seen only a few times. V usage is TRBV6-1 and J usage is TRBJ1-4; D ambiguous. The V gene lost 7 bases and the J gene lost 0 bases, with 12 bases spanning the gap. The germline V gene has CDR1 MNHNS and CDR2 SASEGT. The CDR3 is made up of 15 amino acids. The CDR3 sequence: CASIQAPATNEKLFF. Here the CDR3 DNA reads TGTGCCAGCATCCAGGCACCGGCAACTAATGAAAAACTGTTTTTT.

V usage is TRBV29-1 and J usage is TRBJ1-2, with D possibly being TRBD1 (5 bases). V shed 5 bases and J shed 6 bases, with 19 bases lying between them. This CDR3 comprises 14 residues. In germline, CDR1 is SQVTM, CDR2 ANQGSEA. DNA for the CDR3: TGCAGCGTTTCCACCAGTACAGGAAAGGATGGCTACACCTTC. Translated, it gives CSVSTSTGKDGYTF.

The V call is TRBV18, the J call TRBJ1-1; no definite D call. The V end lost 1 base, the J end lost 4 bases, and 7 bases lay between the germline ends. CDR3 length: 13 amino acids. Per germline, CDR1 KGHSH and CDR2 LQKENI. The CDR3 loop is CASSPLGFTEAFF. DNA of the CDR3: TGTGCCAGCTCACCACTGGGGTTCACTGAAGCTTTCTTT.

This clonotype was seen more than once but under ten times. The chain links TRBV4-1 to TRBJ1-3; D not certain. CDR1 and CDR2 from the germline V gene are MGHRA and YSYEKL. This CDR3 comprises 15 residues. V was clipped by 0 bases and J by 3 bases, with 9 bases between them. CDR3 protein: CASSQDFDGGNTIYF. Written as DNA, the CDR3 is TGCGCCAGCAGCCAAGACTTCGACGGTGGAAACACCATATATTTT.

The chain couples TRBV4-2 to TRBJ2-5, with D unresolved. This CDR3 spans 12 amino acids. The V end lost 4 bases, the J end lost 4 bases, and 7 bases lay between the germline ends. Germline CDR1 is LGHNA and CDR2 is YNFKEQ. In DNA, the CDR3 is TGTGCCAGCAGCCTTCGAAGAGAGACCCAGTACTTC. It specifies CASSLRRETQYF.

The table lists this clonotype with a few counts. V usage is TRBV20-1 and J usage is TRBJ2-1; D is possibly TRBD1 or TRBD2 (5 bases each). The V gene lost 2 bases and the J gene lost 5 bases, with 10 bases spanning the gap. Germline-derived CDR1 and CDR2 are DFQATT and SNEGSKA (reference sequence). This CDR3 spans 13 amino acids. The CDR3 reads CSARTGTNNEQFF. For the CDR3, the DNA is TGCAGTGCTAGAACTGGGACCAACAATGAGCAGTTCTTC.

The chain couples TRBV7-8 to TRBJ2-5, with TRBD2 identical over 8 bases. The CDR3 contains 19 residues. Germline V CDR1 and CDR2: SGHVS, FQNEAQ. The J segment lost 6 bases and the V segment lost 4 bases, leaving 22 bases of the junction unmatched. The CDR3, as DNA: TGTGCCAGCAGCTCATCCCCCACACAACTAGCGGCGGCTCTGAAGACCCAGTACTTC. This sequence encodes CASSSSPTQLAAALKTQYF.

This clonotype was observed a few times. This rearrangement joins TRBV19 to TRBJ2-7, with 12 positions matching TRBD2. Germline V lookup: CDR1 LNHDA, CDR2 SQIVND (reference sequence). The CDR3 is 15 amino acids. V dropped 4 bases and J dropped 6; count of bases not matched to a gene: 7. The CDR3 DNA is TGTGCCAGTAGTACTCTCGGGACTAGCGGGCCCGAGCAGTACTTC. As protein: CASSTLGTSGPEQYF.

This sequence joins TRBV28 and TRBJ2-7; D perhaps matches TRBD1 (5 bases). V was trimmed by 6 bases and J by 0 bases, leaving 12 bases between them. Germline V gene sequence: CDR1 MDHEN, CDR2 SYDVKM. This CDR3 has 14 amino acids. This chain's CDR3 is CASRVRVTSYEQYF. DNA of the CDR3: TGTGCCAGCAGGGTCAGGGTAACCTCCTACGAGCAGTACTTC.

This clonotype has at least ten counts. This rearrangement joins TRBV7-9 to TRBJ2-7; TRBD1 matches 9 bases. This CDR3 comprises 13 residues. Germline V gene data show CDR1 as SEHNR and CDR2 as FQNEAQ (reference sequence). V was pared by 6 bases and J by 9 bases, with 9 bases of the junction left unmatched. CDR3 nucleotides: TGTGCCAGCAGGGGACAGGGTGGGACCCGGCAGTACTTC. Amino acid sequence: CASRGQGGTRQYF.

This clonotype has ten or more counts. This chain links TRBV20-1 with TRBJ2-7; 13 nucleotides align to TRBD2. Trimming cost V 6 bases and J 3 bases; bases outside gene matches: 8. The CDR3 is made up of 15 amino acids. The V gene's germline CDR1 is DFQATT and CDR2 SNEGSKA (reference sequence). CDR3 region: CSATGLAGAVYEQYF. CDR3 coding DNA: TGCAGTGCCACAGGACTAGCGGGAGCCGTCTACGAGCAGTACTTC.

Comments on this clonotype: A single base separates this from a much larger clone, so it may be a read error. CDR3: CASSFRDRGNSGHTF. Here the CDR3 DNA reads TGTGCCAGCAGTTTCCGGGACAGGGGTAACAGTGGCCACACCTTC. The V call is TRBV28, the J call TRBJ1-2; 10 bases agree with TRBD1. There are 15 residues in the CDR3. Germline lookup yields CDR1 MDHEN and CDR2 SYDVKM.

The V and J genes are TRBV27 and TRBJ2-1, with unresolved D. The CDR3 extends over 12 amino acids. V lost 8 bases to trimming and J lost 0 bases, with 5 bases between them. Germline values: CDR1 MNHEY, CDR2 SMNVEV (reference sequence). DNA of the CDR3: TGTGCCAGCGGGTTCTCCTACAATGAGCAGTTCTTC. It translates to CASGFSYNEQFF.

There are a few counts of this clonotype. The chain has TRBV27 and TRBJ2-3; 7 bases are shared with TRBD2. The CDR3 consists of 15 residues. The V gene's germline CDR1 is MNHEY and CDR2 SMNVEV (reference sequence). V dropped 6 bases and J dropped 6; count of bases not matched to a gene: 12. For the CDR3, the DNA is TGTGCCAGCAGACTTCTAGAGGGAGGGAGTGATACGCAGTATTTT. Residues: CASRLLEGGSDTQYF.

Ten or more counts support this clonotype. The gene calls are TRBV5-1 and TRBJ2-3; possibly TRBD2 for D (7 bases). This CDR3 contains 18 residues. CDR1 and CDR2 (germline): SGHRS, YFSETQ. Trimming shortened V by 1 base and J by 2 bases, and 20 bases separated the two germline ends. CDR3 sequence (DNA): TGCGCCAGCAGCTTGAAAGCGGGAAAAGGGGGGACCACAGATACGCAGTATTTT. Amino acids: CASSLKAGKGGTTDTQYF.

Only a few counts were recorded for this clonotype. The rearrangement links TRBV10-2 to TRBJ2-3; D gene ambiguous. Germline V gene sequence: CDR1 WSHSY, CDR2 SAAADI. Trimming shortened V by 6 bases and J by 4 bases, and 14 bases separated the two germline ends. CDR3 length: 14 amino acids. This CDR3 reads CASSPNSRADTQYF. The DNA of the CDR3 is TGCGCCAGCAGCCCAAATAGCCGTGCAGATACGCAGTATTTT.

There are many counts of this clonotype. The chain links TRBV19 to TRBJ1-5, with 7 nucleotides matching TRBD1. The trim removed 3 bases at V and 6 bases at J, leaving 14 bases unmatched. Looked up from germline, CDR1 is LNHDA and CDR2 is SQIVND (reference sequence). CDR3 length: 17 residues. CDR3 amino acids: CASSITTGSSSSQPQHF. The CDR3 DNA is TGTGCCAGTAGTATCACGACAGGGAGTTCATCAAGTCAGCCCCAGCATTTT.

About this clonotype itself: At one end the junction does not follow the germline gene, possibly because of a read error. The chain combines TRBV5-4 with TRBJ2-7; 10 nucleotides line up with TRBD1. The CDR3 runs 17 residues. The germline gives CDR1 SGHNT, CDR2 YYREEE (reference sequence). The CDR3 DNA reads TGTGTCAGCAGCTCCGGAATGACAGGGGGCGCGAAATCCGAGCAGTACTTC. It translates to CVSSSGMTGGAKSEQYF.

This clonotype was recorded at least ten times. Here the CDR3 DNA reads TGTGCCAGCAGTGAAATCGGGGTCCATGTAACAGCGGAGCAGTACTTC. It translates to CASSEIGVHVTAEQYF. J is TRBJ2-7 and V is TRBV2, with a weak D call TRBD2 (5 bases). CDR1 is SNHLY and CDR2 is FYNNEI in the germline V gene. The CDR3 has 16 amino acids. The V end was cut by 2 bases, the J end by 7 bases, with 21 bases between.

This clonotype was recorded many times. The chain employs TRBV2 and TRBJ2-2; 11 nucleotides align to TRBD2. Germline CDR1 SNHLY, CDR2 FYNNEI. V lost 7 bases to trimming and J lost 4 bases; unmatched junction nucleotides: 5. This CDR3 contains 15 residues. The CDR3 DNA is TGTGCCAGCACCGGGACTAGCGGACTCACCGGGGAGCTGTTTTTT. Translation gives CASTGTSGLTGELFF. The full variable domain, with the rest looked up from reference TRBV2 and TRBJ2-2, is EPEVTQTPSHQVTQMGQEVILRCVPISNHLYFYWYRQILGQKVEFLVSFYNNEISEKSEIFDDQFSVERPDGSNFTLKIRSTKLEDSAMYFCASTGTSGLTGELFFGEGSRLTVL.

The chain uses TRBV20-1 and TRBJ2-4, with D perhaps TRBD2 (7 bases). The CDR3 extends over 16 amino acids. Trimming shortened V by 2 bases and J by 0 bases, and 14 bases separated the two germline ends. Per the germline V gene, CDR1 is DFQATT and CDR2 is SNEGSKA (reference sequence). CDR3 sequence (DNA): TGCAGTGCTAGACAGGGAGGGGGGGAAGCCAAAAACATTCAGTACTTC. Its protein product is CSARQGGGEAKNIQYF.

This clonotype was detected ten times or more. Here the CDR3 reads CSARGGGNTGELFF. CDR3 in DNA: TGCAGTGCTAGAGGAGGGGGGAACACCGGGGAGCTGTTTTTT. The J gene is TRBJ2-2, the V gene TRBV20-1; tentative D call: TRBD1 (6 bases). V lost 1 base and J 1 base, leaving 7 bases between the germline ends. CDR1 is DFQATT and CDR2 is SNEGSKA in the germline V gene (reference sequence). This CDR3 is 14 amino acids long.

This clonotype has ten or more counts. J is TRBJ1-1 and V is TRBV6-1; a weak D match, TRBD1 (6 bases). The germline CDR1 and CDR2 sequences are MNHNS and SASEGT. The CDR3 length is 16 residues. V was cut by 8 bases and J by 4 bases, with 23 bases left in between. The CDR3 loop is CASAKNTQGGVTEAFF. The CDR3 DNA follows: TGTGCCAGCGCGAAGAATACACAGGGAGGGGTCACTGAAGCTTTCTTT.

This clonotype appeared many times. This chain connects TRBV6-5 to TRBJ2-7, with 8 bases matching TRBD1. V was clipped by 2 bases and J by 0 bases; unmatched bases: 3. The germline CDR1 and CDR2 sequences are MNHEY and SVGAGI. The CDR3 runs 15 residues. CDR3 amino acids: CASSYLTGASYEQYF. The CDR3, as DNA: TGTGCCAGCAGTTACCTGACAGGGGCCTCCTACGAGCAGTACTTC.

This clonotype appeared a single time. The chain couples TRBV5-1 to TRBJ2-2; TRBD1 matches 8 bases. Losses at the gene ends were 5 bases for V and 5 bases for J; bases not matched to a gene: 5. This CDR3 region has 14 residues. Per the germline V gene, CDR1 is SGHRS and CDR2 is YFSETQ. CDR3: CASRTGVMTGELFF. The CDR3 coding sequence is TGCGCCAGCAGGACAGGGGTCATGACCGGGGAGCTGTTTTTT.